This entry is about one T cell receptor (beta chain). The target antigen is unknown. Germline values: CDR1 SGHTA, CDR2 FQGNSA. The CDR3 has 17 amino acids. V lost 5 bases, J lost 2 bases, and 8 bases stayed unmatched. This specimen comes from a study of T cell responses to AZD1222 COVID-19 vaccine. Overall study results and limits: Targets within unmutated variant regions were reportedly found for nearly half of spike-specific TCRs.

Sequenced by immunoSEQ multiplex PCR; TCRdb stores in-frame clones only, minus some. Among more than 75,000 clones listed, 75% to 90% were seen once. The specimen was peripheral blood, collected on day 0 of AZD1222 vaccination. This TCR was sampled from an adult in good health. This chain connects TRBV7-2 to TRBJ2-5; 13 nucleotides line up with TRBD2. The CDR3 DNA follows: TGTGCCAGCAGCCCCAGGACTAGCGGGAGCTGGCAAGAGACCCAGTACTTC. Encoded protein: CASSPRTSGSWQETQYF.